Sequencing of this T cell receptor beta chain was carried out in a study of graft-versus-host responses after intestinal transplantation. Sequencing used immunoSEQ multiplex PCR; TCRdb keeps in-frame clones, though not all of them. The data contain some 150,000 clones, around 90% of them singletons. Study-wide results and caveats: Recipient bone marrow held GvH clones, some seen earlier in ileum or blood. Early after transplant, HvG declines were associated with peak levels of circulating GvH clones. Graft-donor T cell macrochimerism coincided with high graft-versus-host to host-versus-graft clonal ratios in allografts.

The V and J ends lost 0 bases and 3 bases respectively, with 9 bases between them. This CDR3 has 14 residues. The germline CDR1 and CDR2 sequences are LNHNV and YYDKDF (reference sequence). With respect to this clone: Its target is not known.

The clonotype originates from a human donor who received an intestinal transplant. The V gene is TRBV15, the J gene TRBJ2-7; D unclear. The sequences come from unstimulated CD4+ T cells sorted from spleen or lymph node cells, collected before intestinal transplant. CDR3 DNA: TGTGCCACCAGCAGAGATCCGGGTCTCTACGAGCAGTACTTC. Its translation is CATSRDPGLYEQYF. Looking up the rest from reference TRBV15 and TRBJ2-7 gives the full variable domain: DAMVIQNPRYQVTQFGKPVTLSCSQTLNHNVMYWYQQKSSQAPKLLFHYYDKDFNNEADTPDNFQSRRPNTSFCFLDIRSPGLGDTAMYLCATSRDPGLYEQYFGPGTRLTVT.